This T cell receptor (beta chain) was sequenced in a study of blood T cell repertoires in COVID-19. Across the whole study: Collection of acute and convalescent COVID-19 samples took place in the United States, Italy and Spain.

Per the original data handling: Reference gene primer amplification gave nucleated cell count estimates. TCRdb keeps only in-frame clones here, not all; method: immunoSEQ multiplex PCR. V, J and clone size reflect that table, while D and trimming were determined from the DNA. The sample yields about 190,000 clones, around 90% seen once. This CDR3 has 15 residues. The trim removed 10 bases at V and 10 bases at J, leaving 12 bases unmatched. Germline V gene data show CDR1 as LNHDA and CDR2 as SQIVND (reference sequence). The chain employs TRBV19 and TRBJ1-6; 11 bases map to TRBD1. The sample comprised peripheral blood. This TCR was recovered from a man between 45 and 60 years old with acute or convalescent COVID-19. The CDR3 here is CATLRTGGSRSPLHF. CDR3 DNA sequence: TGTGCCACCCTCCGGACAGGGGGCTCGAGATCACCCCTCCACTTT.